The clone carrying this T cell receptor (beta chain) was seen only once. Documented time point: 2015-2016 season, pre-vaccination. This record belongs to a study of follicular helper T cells after annual influenza vaccination. CDR1 is SGHAT and CDR2 is FQDESV in the germline V gene (reference sequence). The CDR3 sequence is 15 residues long. Trimming took 5 bases from V and 4 from J, leaving 14 bases between them. Clones were read by immunoSEQ multiplex PCR, and TCRdb kept only the in-frame ones, dropping some. Of fewer than 10,000 clones detected, roughly 89% appear once; the ten largest clones hold more than 0.4%.

The gene calls are TRBV11-1 and TRBJ2-2; D may be TRBD2 (7 bases). This specimen was CXCR5+ CD38- circulating T follicular helper cells from blood, taken on the day of influenza vaccination. Documented subset: circulating Tfh, non-naive CD4+CXCR5+PD-1+ (ICOS+CD38+ or ICOS-CD38-). The receptor comes from an adult who received the influenza vaccine. CDR3 DNA: TGTGCCAGCAGCCCTTGGAGGGGGGGCACCGGGGAGCTGTTTTTT. Translation: CASSPWRGGTGELFF.